This TCR beta chain was profiled in a study of control samples from healthy donors and cancer patients. Comment on this clone: One junction end disagrees with the germline gene, perhaps due to a read error.

Sequencing used immunoSEQ multiplex PCR; TCRdb keeps in-frame clones, though not all of them. Seen here are some 120,000 clones, roughly 84% observed once, and the top ten hold more than 1.5%. CDR3 length: 18 amino acids. Germline assignment: CDR1 MGHRA and CDR2 YSYEKL. The material sequenced was blood. This chain connects TRBV4-1 to TRBJ2-1; tentative D call: TRBD2 (7 bases). The clonotype was recovered from a man aged 18 to 29 in good health. CDR3 bases: TGCCCCAGCAGCCACGCCGGGGGGCCCCGAAGCTCCTACAATGAGCAGTTCTTC. It is translated as CPSSHAGGPRSSYNEQFF.